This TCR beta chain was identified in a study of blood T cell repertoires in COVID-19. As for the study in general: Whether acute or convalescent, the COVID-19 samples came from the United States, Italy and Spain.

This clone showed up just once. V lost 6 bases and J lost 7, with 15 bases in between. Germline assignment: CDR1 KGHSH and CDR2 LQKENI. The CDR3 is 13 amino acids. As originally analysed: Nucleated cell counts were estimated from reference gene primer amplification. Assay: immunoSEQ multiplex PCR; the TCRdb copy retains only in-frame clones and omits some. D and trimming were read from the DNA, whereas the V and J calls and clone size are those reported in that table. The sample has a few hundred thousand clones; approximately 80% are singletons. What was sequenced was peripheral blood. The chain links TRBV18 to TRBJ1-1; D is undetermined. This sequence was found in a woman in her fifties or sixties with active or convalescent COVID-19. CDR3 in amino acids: CASSRDRVVEAFF. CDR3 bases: TGTGCCAGCTCTCGTGATCGGGTGGTTGAAGCTTTCTTT.